The subject of this entry is one T cell receptor beta chain. What it recognizes is unknown. This specimen comes from a study of shared clonotypes between healthy human individuals. The wider study: CD4 naive and memory got three plates each, CD8 naive two, CD8 memory one. Study outcomes and limitations: The four-donor shared clonotypes exceeded non-shared clonotypes in generation probability, with non-shared ones scoring lower.

The method was immunoSEQ multiplex PCR; TCRdb's version includes in-frame clones alone and lacks a portion of them. The sample has around 1.6 million clones; around 98% are singletons. V gave up 2 bases and J gave up 13 bases, with 11 bases separating them. Per germline, CDR1 SGHRS and CDR2 YFSETQ. The CDR3 consists of 11 residues. This chain connects TRBV5-1 to TRBJ2-3, with unresolved D. The source material was naive CD4+ T cells sorted from blood. Subset in this sample: CD45RA+ positively selected. The sequence derives from a man aged 25 to 40 in good health. CDR3 amino acids: CASSFGGREYF. The CDR3 nucleotides read TGCGCCAGCAGCTTCGGCGGCCGGGAGTATTTT.